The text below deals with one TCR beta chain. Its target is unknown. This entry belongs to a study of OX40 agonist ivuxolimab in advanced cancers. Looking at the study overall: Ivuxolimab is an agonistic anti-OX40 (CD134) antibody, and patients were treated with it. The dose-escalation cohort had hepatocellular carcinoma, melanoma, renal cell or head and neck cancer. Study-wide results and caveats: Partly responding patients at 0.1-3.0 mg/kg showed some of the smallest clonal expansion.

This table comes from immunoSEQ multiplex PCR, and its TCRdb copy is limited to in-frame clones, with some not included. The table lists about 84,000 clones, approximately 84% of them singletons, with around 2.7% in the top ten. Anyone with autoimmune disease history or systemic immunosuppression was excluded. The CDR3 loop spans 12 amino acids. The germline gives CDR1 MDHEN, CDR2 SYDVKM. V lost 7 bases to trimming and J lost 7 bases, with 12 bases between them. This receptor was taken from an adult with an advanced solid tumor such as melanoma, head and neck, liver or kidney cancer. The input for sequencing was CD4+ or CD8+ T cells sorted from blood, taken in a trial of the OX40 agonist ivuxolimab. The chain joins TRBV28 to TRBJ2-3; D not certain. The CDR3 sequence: CASTQATHTQYF. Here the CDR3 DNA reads TGTGCCAGCACCCAGGCAACTCATACGCAGTATTTT.